This entry features one T cell receptor (beta chain) sequence. TCRdb re-derived calls from the 5' RACE reads in MiXCR, one entry per CDR3 protein. The table lists approximately 180,000 distinct CDR3 sequences, 15% to 20% of them singletons. This sample stems from a study of CD8 T cells in ankylosing spondylitis. This CDR3 spans 13 amino acids. Trimming removed 6 bases from V and 7 bases from J, with 18 bases in between. Per germline, CDR1 DFQATT and CDR2 SNEGSKA (reference sequence). Sample: blood, either unsorted or a sorted T cell fraction (not recorded which). This clonotype was sampled from a male donor between 5 and 35 years old with ankylosing spondylitis or in good health (not recorded which). The genes are TRBV20-1 and TRBJ1-1; D ambiguous. The CDR3 loop reads CSAKPQLRSEAFF. Written as DNA, the CDR3 is TGCAGTGCAAAACCACAGCTTCGGAGTGAAGCTTTCTTT.